A selection of T cell receptor beta chains follows, all from one sample in a study of PD-1 blockade in classical Hodgkin lymphoma. The assay was immunoSEQ multiplex PCR, and TCRdb's table has in-frame clones only and misses some. The sample includes fewer than 25,000 clones, 80% to 90% of them seen just once. The specimen was peripheral blood mononuclear cells (PBMCs), collected before the second cycle of nivolumab. The receptors were gathered from a human donor with classical Hodgkin lymphoma. CDR3s include the opening cysteine and the closing phenylalanine or tryptophan. The order of the fields is J gene, D gene, clone size, V gene, CDR3 protein, CDR3 DNA. D genes are given only for firm matches. Size is omitted from some rows. Given values are once, few, many or a class for expanded clones.

J: TRBJ1-5
D: .
size: .
V: TRBV6-6
CDR3: CASSWGANQPQHF
DNA: TGTGCCAGCAGCTGGGGGGCCAATCAGCCCCAGCATTTT

J: TRBJ2-7
D: .
size: .
V: TRBV7-2
CDR3: CASSLIAGYEQYF
DNA: TGTGCCAGCAGCCTAATTGCAGGCTACGAGCAGTACTTC

J: TRBJ2-2
D: .
size: few
V: TRBV5-1
CDR3: CASWRGDTGELFF
DNA: TGCGCCAGCTGGAGGGGGGACACCGGGGAGCTGTTTTTT

J: TRBJ1-6
D: .
size: few
V: TRBV27
CDR3: CASSFRGDSPLHF
DNA: TGTGCCAGCAGTTTTCGAGGGGACTCACCCCTCCACTTT

J: TRBJ2-7
D: .
size: .
V: TRBV18
CDR3: CASSPTGPYEQYF
DNA: TGTGCCAGCTCACCAACCGGGCCCTACGAGCAGTACTTC

J: TRBJ1-5
D: .
size: .
V: TRBV27
CDR3: CASSPLGQGSNQPQHF
DNA: TGTGCCAGCAGTCCCCTCGGGCAGGGGAGCAATCAGCCCCAGCATTTT

J: TRBJ1-1
D: .
size: .
V: TRBV27
CDR3: CASLKSANTEAFF
DNA: TGTGCCAGCCTTAAGTCAGCGAACACTGAAGCTTTCTTT

J: TRBJ2-1
D: .
size: .
V: TRBV7-9
CDR3: CASSLDIGDEQFF
DNA: TGTGCCAGCAGCTTAGACATAGGGGATGAGCAGTTCTTC

J: TRBJ1-2
D: .
size: few
V: TRBV19
CDR3: CASGSNYGYTF
DNA: TGTGCCAGTGGTAGTAACTATGGCTACACCTTC

J: TRBJ2-2
D: .
size: .
V: TRBV5-1
CDR3: CASSLAPAGELFF
DNA: TGCGCCAGCAGCTTGGCGCCAGCAGGGGAGCTGTTTTTT

J: TRBJ2-7
D: .
size: few
V: TRBV7-6
CDR3: CASSFGDYEQYF
DNA: TGTGCCAGCAGCTTCGGGGACTACGAGCAGTACTTC

J: TRBJ2-4
D: TRBD2
size: .
V: TRBV5-4
CDR3: CASSPGTSGRAAKNIQYF
DNA: TGTGCCAGCAGCCCTGGGACTAGCGGCAGGGCGGCCAAAAACATTCAGTACTTC

J: TRBJ1-6
D: .
size: .
V: TRBV9
CDR3: CASSVYREKGSPLHF
DNA: TGTGCCAGCAGCGTCTACAGGGAAAAGGGTTCACCCCTCCACTTT

J: TRBJ2-2
D: .
size: once
V: TRBV19
CDR3: CASSIGLDGELFF
DNA: TGTGCCAGTAGTATAGGGCTAGACGGGGAGCTGTTTTTT

J: TRBJ2-1
D: TRBD1
size: few
V: TRBV10-2
CDR3: CASSVGQGGDNEQFF
DNA: TGCGCCAGCAGTGTAGGACAGGGGGGGGACAATGAGCAGTTCTTC

J: TRBJ2-1
D: TRBD1
size: few
V: TRBV9
CDR3: CASSVGRDRVYNEQFF
DNA: TGTGCCAGCAGCGTAGGACGGGACAGGGTGTACAATGAGCAGTTCTTC

J: TRBJ1-3
D: TRBD1
size: few
V: TRBV2
CDR3: CATPGQGGGNTIYF
DNA: TGTGCCACCCCGGGACAGGGCGGTGGAAACACCATATATTTT

J: TRBJ2-3
D: .
size: .
V: TRBV28
CDR3: CASSLSGSTDTQYF
DNA: TGTGCCAGCAGTTTAAGCGGAAGCACAGATACGCAGTATTTT

J: TRBJ1-5
D: .
size: .
V: TRBV2
CDR3: CASSVARGSVQPQHF
DNA: TGTGCCAGCAGTGTAGCCAGGGGCTCTGTCCAGCCCCAGCATTTT

J: TRBJ2-7
D: .
size: .
V: TRBV11-2
CDR3: CASSLDVGGLIYYEQYF
DNA: TGTGCCAGCAGCTTAGATGTGGGGGGCCTTATCTACTACGAGCAGTACTTC

J: TRBJ2-2
D: .
size: few
V: TRBV29-1
CDR3: CSVVGYLNTGELFF
DNA: TGCAGCGTTGTAGGGTATTTGAATACCGGGGAGCTGTTTTTT

J: TRBJ1-5
D: .
size: .
V: TRBV10-3
CDR3: CAISEPGVGQPQHF
DNA: TGTGCCATCAGTGAACCTGGGGTGGGTCAGCCCCAGCATTTT

J: TRBJ2-3
D: TRBD2
size: .
V: TRBV4-3
CDR3: CASSHPSGGVSTDTQYF
DNA: TGCGCCAGCAGCCACCCTTCTGGGGGGGTTAGCACAGATACGCAGTATTTT

J: TRBJ1-2
D: TRBD1
size: .
V: TRBV5-4
CDR3: CASSHRTGGLGYTF
DNA: TGTGCCAGCAGCCATCGGACAGGGGGTCTTGGCTACACCTTC

J: TRBJ1-2
D: .
size: .
V: TRBV6-5
CDR3: CASSFGSQDGYTF
DNA: TGTGCCAGCAGTTTTGGGAGTCAGGATGGCTACACCTTC